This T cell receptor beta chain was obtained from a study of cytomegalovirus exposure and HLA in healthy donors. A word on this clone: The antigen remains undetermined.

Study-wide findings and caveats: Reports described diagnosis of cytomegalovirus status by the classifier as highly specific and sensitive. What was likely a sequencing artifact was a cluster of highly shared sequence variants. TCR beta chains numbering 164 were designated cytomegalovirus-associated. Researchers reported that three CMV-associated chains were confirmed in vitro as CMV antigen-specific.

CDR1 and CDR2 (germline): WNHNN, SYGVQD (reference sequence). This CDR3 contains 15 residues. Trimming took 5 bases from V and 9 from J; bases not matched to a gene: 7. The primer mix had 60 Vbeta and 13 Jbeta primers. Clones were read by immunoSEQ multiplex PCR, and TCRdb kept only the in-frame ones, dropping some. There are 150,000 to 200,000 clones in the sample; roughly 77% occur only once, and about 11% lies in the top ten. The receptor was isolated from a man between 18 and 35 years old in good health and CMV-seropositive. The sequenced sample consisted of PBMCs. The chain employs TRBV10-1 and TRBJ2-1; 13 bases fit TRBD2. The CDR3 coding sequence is TGCGCCAGCAGTTCCGGGACTAGCGGGATGGCTGAGCAGTTCTTC. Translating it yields CASSSGTSGMAEQFF.